The 20 T cell receptor beta chains reported below all come from one sample, sequenced in a study of OX40 agonist ivuxolimab in advanced cancers. Profiling relied on immunoSEQ multiplex PCR, and the TCRdb table lists in-frame clones only, not all of them. The sample holds about 40,000 clones, about nine tenths seen once. The specimen comprised CD4+ or CD8+ T cells sorted from blood, sampled in a trial of the OX40 agonist ivuxolimab. All receptors come from an adult with an advanced solid tumor such as melanoma, head and neck, liver or kidney cancer.

The chain uses TRBV7-3 and TRBJ2-1; no clear D gene. The ends were cut back, 0 bases at V and 6 bases at J, with 6 bases in the middle. This CDR3 comprises 13 residues. The germline V gene has CDR1 SGHTA and CDR2 FQGTGA. This CDR3 reads CASSLTVVNEQFF. The CDR3 DNA is TGTGCCAGCAGCTTAACGGTTGTCAATGAGCAGTTCTTC.

The rearrangement uses TRBV28 and TRBJ2-1; possibly TRBD2 for D (6 bases). CDR1 is MDHEN, CDR2 SYDVKM, per germline. V lost 8 bases and J 2 bases, leaving 13 bases between the germline ends. The CDR3 has 14 amino acids. CDR3 nucleotide sequence: TGTGCCAGCGAAGTAGGCGGGGCCTACAATGAGCAGTTCTTC. As protein: CASEVGGAYNEQFF. The whole variable domain, filled in from reference TRBV28 and TRBJ2-1, reads DVKVTQSSRYLVKRTGEKVFLECVQDMDHENMFWYRQDPGLGLRLIYFSYDVKMKEKGDIPEGYSVSREKKERFSLILESASTNQTSMYLCASEVGGAYNEQFFGPGTRLTVL.

This clone was seen more than once but under ten times. The gene calls are TRBV2 and TRBJ2-7; TRBD1 is a possible D gene (6 bases). Germline CDR1 is SNHLY and CDR2 is FYNNEI. This CDR3 region has 15 residues. V shed 3 bases and J shed 6 bases, with 18 bases lying between them. CDR3 in amino acids: CASSEGHTQGGEQYF. The CDR3 DNA sequence: TGTGCCAGCAGTGAGGGACATACCCAGGGTGGCGAGCAGTACTTC.

CDR3 sequence: CASIHSATEETQYF. CDR3 bases: TGTGCCAGCATCCACTCGGCCACAGAGGAGACCCAGTACTTC. The gene calls are TRBV11-2 and TRBJ2-5; D is unresolved. Trimming stripped 7 bases from V and 5 bases from J, with 17 bases between. Germline V gene data show CDR1 as SGHAT and CDR2 as FQNNGV. The CDR3 has 14 amino acids.

This clone is a singleton in its sample. The chain carries TRBV7-6 and TRBJ1-1, with 7 bases identical to TRBD1. CDR1 is SGHVS, CDR2 FNYEAQ, per germline. This CDR3 is 13 amino acids long. V trimming: 5 bases; J trimming: 7 bases; junction bases outside the gene matches: 7. CDR3 bases: TGTGCCAGCAGCCCATCAGACAGGGTTGAAGCTTTCTTT. Translated, it gives CASSPSDRVEAFF. Together with reference TRBV7-6 and TRBJ1-1, the CDR3 gives the full variable domain: GAGVSQSPRYKVTKRGQDVALRCDPISGHVSLYWYRQALGQGPEFLTYFNYEAQQDKSGLPNDRFSAERPEGSISTLTIQRTEQRDSAMYRCASSPSDRVEAFFGQGTRLTVV.

The chain employs TRBV18 and TRBJ2-7, with D possibly being TRBD2 (6 bases). Deletions cut 6 bases from V and 0 bases from J, with 6 bases between. The germline CDR1 and CDR2 sequences are KGHSH and LQKENI. This CDR3 spans 12 amino acids. The CDR3 DNA reads as TGTGCCAGCTCGGGGGGCTCCTACGAGCAGTACTTC. Its translation: CASSGGSYEQYF.

Regarding this clone: The junction departs from the called germline gene at one end, perhaps through a read error. The V and J genes are TRBV7-7 and TRBJ1-2; a possible D gene is TRBD1 (6 bases). The germline V gene encodes CDR1 SSHAT and CDR2 FNYEAQ (reference sequence). The CDR3 loop spans 13 amino acids. CDR3 nucleotides: TGTGCTAGCAGCTTGGGACACGAGAGGGGCTACACCTTC. It translates to CASSLGHERGYTF.

Turning to this clone: This CDR3 is also generated by other DNA sequences in the sample. The CDR3 sequence: CAWGLGQGGQPQHF. Here the CDR3 DNA reads TGTGCCTGGGGGCTGGGACAGGGAGGCCAGCCCCAGCATTTT. The chain is built from TRBV30 and TRBJ1-5; the match to TRBD1 covers 9 bases. The CDR3 length is 14 residues. The ends lost 5 bases at V and 7 bases at J; junction bases unmatched: 9. Germline CDR1 is GTSNPN and CDR2 is SVGIG (reference sequence).

V and J are TRBV28 and TRBJ2-5, with no clear D. The germline gives CDR1 MDHEN, CDR2 SYDVKM. There are 13 residues in the CDR3. Trimming took off 9 bases at V and 0 bases at J, with 11 bases between the two ends. The CDR3 DNA reads TGTGCCAGTAAAGAGACCGACCAAGAGACCCAGTACTTC. Translation gives CASKETDQETQYF. The full variable domain, completed using reference TRBV28 and TRBJ2-5, is DVKVTQSSRYLVKRTGEKVFLECVQDMDHENMFWYRQDPGLGLRLIYFSYDVKMKEKGDIPEGYSVSREKKERFSLILESASTNQTSMYLCASKETDQETQYFGPGTRLLVL.

This clone is deemed large. The chain joins TRBV7-9 to TRBJ2-3; D possibly uses TRBD1 or TRBD2 (5 bases each). The CDR3 totals 19 residues. Germline-derived CDR1 and CDR2 are SEHNR and FQNEAQ (reference sequence). Trimming cost V 4 bases and J 3 bases, with 26 bases left between them. In DNA form, the CDR3 reads TGTGCCAGCAGCTGGAAAGCTGGGACGCCGAGATCAGAAACAGATACGCAGTATTTT. This gives the protein CASSWKAGTPRSETDTQYF. Looking up the rest from reference TRBV7-9 and TRBJ2-3 gives the full variable domain: DTGVSQNPRHKITKRGQNVTFRCDPISEHNRLYWYRQTLGQGPEFLTYFQNEAQLEKSRLLSDRFSAERPKGSFSTLEIQRTEQGDSAMYLCASSWKAGTPRSETDTQYFGPGTRLTVL.

This sequence joins TRBV11-1 and TRBJ2-7, with D possibly TRBD1 on 5 matching bases. Germline CDR1 reads SGHAT; CDR2 reads FQDESV (reference sequence). The length of the CDR3 is 14 residues. Trimming stripped 3 bases from V and 0 bases from J, with 9 bases between. The CDR3 is CASSFGQGSYEQYF. The CDR3 nucleotides read TGTGCCAGCAGCTTCGGGCAGGGCTCCTACGAGCAGTACTTC.

V usage is TRBV4-1 and J usage is TRBJ2-1; D is unclear. CDR3 length: 15 amino acids. Trimming removed 1 base at V and 5 bases at J, with 12 bases between. Looked up from germline, CDR1 is MGHRA and CDR2 is YSYEKL. The CDR3 sequence is CASSQAIGDDNEQFF. CDR3 in DNA: TGCGCCAGCAGCCAAGCCATCGGAGACGACAATGAGCAGTTCTTC.

The gene calls are TRBV10-1 and TRBJ2-7; 12 nucleotides agree with TRBD1. The CDR3 extends over 12 amino acids. Losses at the gene ends were 6 bases for V and 6 bases for J; bases not matched to a gene: 0. Germline loops: CDR1 WNHNN, CDR2 SYGVQD (reference sequence). This CDR3 reads CASRGQGAEQYF. CDR3 nucleotides: TGCGCCAGCAGGGGACAGGGGGCCGAGCAGTACTTC.

This clone was picked up a small number of times. The genes are TRBV10-3 and TRBJ1-1; D not certain. Germline V gives CDR1 ENHRY, CDR2 SYGVKD. The CDR3 length is 14 residues. V was shortened by 4 bases and J by 2 bases, with 11 bases between the two germline ends. The CDR3 spells CAISASSGNTEAFF. DNA of the CDR3: TGTGCCATCAGTGCCTCCTCAGGTAACACTGAAGCTTTCTTT.

This chain connects TRBV28 to TRBJ2-7; perhaps TRBD2 as D (6 bases). The V gene lost 6 bases and the J gene lost 1 base, with 13 bases spanning the gap. The CDR3 loop spans 14 amino acids. The V gene's germline CDR1 is MDHEN and CDR2 SYDVKM. This CDR3 is CASRGGSRSYEQYF. The CDR3 region has the DNA TGTGCCAGCAGGGGGGGTTCAAGGTCCTACGAGCAGTACTTC.

As concerns this clone: The missing conserved phenylalanine or tryptophan at the end of this CDR3 makes a read error likely. No DNA is shown, since the ends of the CDR3 on it are uncertain; the CDR3 is the one TCRdb lists. The genes are TRBV7-9 and TRBJ2-3; the table's D call, TRBD1, was not checked against the DNA. The CDR3 is made up of 11 amino acids, end residues included. Looked up from germline, CDR1 is SEHNR and CDR2 is FQNEAQ (reference sequence). This CDR3 is CASSLDRAESL.

This chain links TRBV10-1 with TRBJ2-7, with TRBD1 as a possible D gene (6 bases). The CDR3 is made up of 14 amino acids. V was shortened by 0 bases and J by 3 bases, with 9 bases between the two germline ends. CDR1 WNHNN and CDR2 SYGVQD come from the germline V gene (reference sequence). The CDR3 bases are TGCGCCAGCAGTGAGTCTGCGACAGGCTACGAGCAGTACTTC. Its translation: CASSESATGYEQYF.

This rearrangement joins TRBV27 to TRBJ2-1; TRBD1 is a possible D gene (6 bases). CDR3 length: 13 residues. V lost 6 bases, J lost 8 bases, and 14 bases lay in between. The germline V gene encodes CDR1 MNHEY and CDR2 SMNVEV (reference sequence). CDR3 residues: CASSRLRGHEQFF. DNA of the CDR3: TGTGCCAGCAGCCGACTCAGGGGACATGAGCAGTTCTTC.

The chain joins TRBV27 to TRBJ2-3, with D maybe TRBD1 (5 bases). This CDR3 spans 13 amino acids. Trimming cost V 1 base and J 6 bases, with 8 bases left between them. The germline V gene encodes CDR1 MNHEY and CDR2 SMNVEV (reference sequence). The DNA of the CDR3 is TGTGCCAGCAGTTTATTCAGGGCCGATACGCAGTATTTT. Its protein is CASSLFRADTQYF.

This clone was detected only a few times. This chain joins TRBV28 and TRBJ1-1; the D is unclear. The CDR3 consists of 14 residues. Trimming removed 4 bases from V and 5 bases from J, with 14 bases in between. The germline V gene encodes CDR1 MDHEN and CDR2 SYDVKM. The CDR3 protein is CASSSPLWQTEAFF. CDR3 bases: TGTGCCAGCAGTTCCCCCCTATGGCAGACTGAAGCTTTCTTT.